This TCR beta chain was sequenced during a study of spatial heterogeneity in lung cancer (dated by TCRdb to between 2018 and 2021). In terms of the full investigation: More beta-chain than alpha-chain transcripts were consistently detected, likely reflecting higher beta-chain transcript abundance. TCR transcript counts in tumor regions correlated strongly with a T cell transcriptional module score from matched bulk RNA-seq. In the raw uncorrected reads, each unique combination of TCR and UMI appeared more than ten times on average. TCR repertoire features were related to nonsynonymous mutation counts determined by whole-exome sequencing of tumor tissue. At surgery, 220 tumor regions, roughly 63 matched nontumor lung samples and 56 PBMC samples were TCR-sequenced for both alpha and beta chains. In non-small cell lung cancer, the study made a quantitative comparison of TCR alpha and beta repertoires among multiple tumor regions, matched nontumor lung and blood.

On the study overall, not on this receptor specifically: A correlation was observed between the number of expanded intratumoral alpha and beta TCRs and the tumor nonsynonymous mutation count. Counts of ubiquitous and regional expanded TCRs correlated with counts of ubiquitous and regional nonsynonymous mutations, respectively. Additional single-cell paired TCR alpha and beta sequencing was considered necessary to confirm, at a functional level, the hypothesis that regional TCRs recognize regional mutations. TCR-seq coverage of tumor T cells was estimated to be only about 6.7% for alpha chains and about 13% for beta chains.

As to this clonotype: Its antigen specificity is not known. Base qualities are not provided; no much larger clone lies one nucleotide away.

CDR3 length: 19 amino acids, cysteine to phenylalanine. Here the CDR3 DNA is all that survives: 57 bases in frame from base 1. The germline V gene encodes CDR1 LNHNV and CDR2 YYDKDF (reference sequence). A distance of 22 bases separates the germline ends of V and J, which lose 0 bases and 4 bases respectively. The library was produced with 5' RACE. TCRdb shows the sequencer as NextSeq 500. In the TCR library protocol, a unique molecular identifier was attached to each TCR cDNA molecule so that PCR and sequencing errors could be corrected. For the original study's pipeline: TCR identification, UMI-based error correction and CDR3 extraction were performed with Decombinator tools. Expanded TCRs were defined as those above a frequency of 2 per 1,000, corresponding to the top 1% of the tumor frequency distribution. Expanded tumor TCRs were classed as regional if statistically deemed absent (corrected P<0.05) from at least one tumor region, otherwise ubiquitous. Renyi diversity was computed with the R vegan package after each repertoire had been subsampled 100 times to 5,000 TCRs. CDR3 similarity networks were constructed using string-kernel similarity of amino acid triplets, with links drawn between CDR3s whose pairwise similarity was above 0.82. TCRdb reworked the public reads: Q25 trimming with fastp, MiXCR clone assembly, productive beta chains retained. Rows merge per CDR3 protein into single entries with the most common DNA and genes. None of the V and J calls come from the authors' own analysis; TCRdb made them. Here the sample has just under 5,000 distinct CDR3 sequences; 10% to 15% occur a single time. 10% of the sample comes from the top ten.

In light of the paper, this sample's time point label describes: sample taken at primary tumor resection. Donors were about 70 patients with early-stage, untreated non-small cell lung cancer from the lung TRACERx cohort. For TCR sequencing, whole RNA was extracted from tumor and nontumor lung tissue, or from cryopreserved PBMC samples, and no cell sorting was done. A patient was chosen for TCR sequencing only when enough RNA was available from at least two tumor regions. Before selection, tumor and adjacent nontumor lung specimens were reviewed by a lung pathologist. Source: lung tumor tissue, taken at surgery. The chain couples TRBV15 to TRBJ1-5; TRBD1 is a weak D gene call, 5 bases matching. The TCR comes from a female donor with early-stage non-small cell lung cancer. The DNA sequence is given as TGTGCCACCAGCAGAGATCCGAATTTACTGGGGCAAACTAATCAGCCCCAGCATTTT. Its translation reads: CATSRDPNLLGQTNQPQHF.